The 17 T cell receptor beta chains below all came from one sample that was sequenced in a study of blood T cell repertoires in COVID-19. The protocol was immunoSEQ multiplex PCR, while the TCRdb copy is restricted to in-frame clones and leaves out a portion. Of roughly 230,000 clones in the sample, roughly 87% were seen once. Sequenced material: peripheral blood. The receptors derive from a human donor in a cohort sampled during active COVID-19.

The CDR3 nucleotides are TGTGCCAGCAGCCAAGACATGAGCTACTACGAGCAGTACTTC. Residues: CASSQDMSYYEQYF. The chain employs TRBV4-2 and TRBJ2-7, with no clear D. Trimming cost V 0 bases and J 3 bases, with 9 bases left between them. Germline lookup yields CDR1 LGHNA and CDR2 YNFKEQ. This CDR3 contains 14 residues.

This sequence joins TRBV12-5 and TRBJ2-7; the D gene is possibly TRBD2 (5 bases). Germline V CDR1 and CDR2: LGHNT, FRNRAP. The CDR3 is made up of 13 amino acids. V lost 2 bases to trimming and J lost 1 base, with 6 bases between them. The CDR3 bases are TGTGCTAGTGGTTTGCCGGGGTCCTACGAGCAGTACTTC. Amino acids: CASGLPGSYEQYF.

The chain carries TRBV7-9 and TRBJ2-6, with D perhaps TRBD1 (5 bases). The CDR3 is 14 amino acids. The V end was cut by 6 bases, the J end by 3 bases, with 9 bases between. Looked up from germline, CDR1 is SEHNR and CDR2 is FQNEAQ (reference sequence). The CDR3 DNA reads TGTGCCAGCAGTGACAGTCGTGGGGCCAACGTCCTGACTTTC. Translating gives CASSDSRGANVLTF.

The chain uses TRBV11-2 and TRBJ2-2, with 11 bases fitting TRBD1. Germline V gives CDR1 SGHAT, CDR2 FQNNGV. The V segment lost 5 bases and the J segment 7 bases; nucleotides outside the gene matches: 9. CDR3 length: 16 residues. The CDR3, as DNA: TGTGCCAGCAGCAGGACAGGGGGCGTCTTGGGCGGGGAGCTGTTTTTT. Its protein is CASSRTGGVLGGELFF. Looking up the rest from reference TRBV11-2 and TRBJ2-2 gives the full variable domain: EAGVAQSPRYKIIEKRQSVAFWCNPISGHATLYWYQQILGQGPKLLIQFQNNGVVDDSQLPKDRFSAERLKGVDSTLKIQPAKLEDSAVYLCASSRTGGVLGGELFFGEGSRLTVL.

The chain carries TRBV28 and TRBJ1-2; 8 bases fit TRBD1. Germline assignment: CDR1 MDHEN and CDR2 SYDVKM. J was trimmed by 6 bases and V by 5 bases; bases with no gene match: 11. The CDR3 totals 15 residues. The CDR3 is CASSPIGTGGDGYTF. Written as DNA, the CDR3 is TGTGCCAGCAGTCCGATTGGGACAGGCGGGGATGGCTACACCTTC.

The chain combines TRBV28 with TRBJ2-6; a weak D match, TRBD2 (5 bases). V was pared by 3 bases and J by 0 bases, with 12 bases between. CDR1 is MDHEN and CDR2 is SYDVKM in the germline V gene. This CDR3 contains 17 residues. The CDR3 sequence is CASSLLTISSGANVLTF. The CDR3 coding sequence is TGTGCCAGCAGTTTGTTGACTATTAGCTCTGGGGCCAACGTCCTGACTTTC.

The genes are TRBV12-5 and TRBJ1-1; no clear D gene. The CDR3 extends over 13 amino acids. Per germline, CDR1 LGHNT and CDR2 FRNRAP. V lost 3 bases and J lost 2, with 7 bases in between. In DNA form, the CDR3 reads TGTGCTAGTGGTTTAGAGGTTAACACTGAAGCTTTCTTT. It codes for CASGLEVNTEAFF.

The CDR3 spells CASSSTRKYEQYF. CDR3 nucleotide sequence: TGTGCCAGCAGTTCAACGAGGAAGTACGAGCAGTACTTC. The V call is TRBV27, the J call TRBJ2-7; D is ambiguous. This CDR3 has 13 amino acids. V lost 4 bases and J lost 4, with 11 bases in between. In germline, CDR1 is MNHEY, CDR2 SMNVEV (reference sequence).

This clone was found a few times. The junction and the germline gene differ at one end; a read error may be behind it. The chain carries TRBV27 and TRBJ1-5, with TRBD1 matching over 7 bases. From germline, CDR1 is MNHEY and CDR2 SMNVEV (reference sequence). The CDR3 is 13 amino acids. The CDR3 is CASSQTTGTSPYF. CDR3 DNA: TGTGCCAGCAGTCAGACGACAGGGACCTCGCCCTATTTT.

The chain has TRBV28 and TRBJ2-1; TRBD1 matches at 11 bases. Germline CDR1 reads MDHEN; CDR2 reads SYDVKM. The CDR3 length is 15 residues. Trimming cost V 4 bases and J 2 bases; bases outside gene matches: 1. CDR3 sequence: CASSSDRGPYNEQFF. DNA for the CDR3: TGTGCCAGCAGTTCGGACAGGGGGCCCTACAATGAGCAGTTCTTC.

The chain is built from TRBV4-3 and TRBJ2-7, with TRBD1 matching 8 bases. J lost 3 bases, V lost 1 base, and 5 bases had no gene match. The length of the CDR3 is 15 residues. Germline V gene sequence: CDR1 LGHNA, CDR2 YSLEER. DNA for the CDR3: TGCGCCAGCAGCCAAGCAAGGGACAGGTACTACGAGCAGTACTTC. Protein: CASSQARDRYYEQYF.

The gene calls are TRBV25-1 and TRBJ1-1; D possibly corresponds to TRBD1 (5 bases). V lost 9 bases, J lost 9 bases, and 23 bases lay in between. The CDR3 is made up of 14 amino acids. The V gene's germline CDR1 is MGHDK and CDR2 SYGVNS. The CDR3 coding sequence is TGTGCCAGTCAAAGTTCTGGGGCGCTACTGAAAGCTTTCTTT. Translated, it gives CASQSSGALLKAFF.

The chain carries TRBV6-2 or TRBV6-3 and TRBJ1-4; D is unclear. The V and J ends lost 0 bases and 7 bases respectively, with 9 bases between them. The CDR3 consists of 14 residues. In germline, CDR1 is MNHEY, CDR2 SVGEGT. The CDR3 DNA reads TGTGCCAGCAGTTACTCTTCGGGATTTGAAAAACTGTTTTTT. It codes for CASSYSSGFEKLFF.

The J gene is TRBJ2-7, the V gene TRBV4-1; 7 positions match TRBD2. This CDR3 comprises 16 residues. Losses at the gene ends were 5 bases for V and 4 bases for J; bases not matched to a gene: 14. Germline V lookup: CDR1 MGHRA, CDR2 YSYEKL. CDR3 sequence reads: CASSSEGRGSFYEQYF. DNA of the CDR3: TGCGCCAGCAGCTCAGAAGGGCGGGGGAGCTTTTACGAGCAGTACTTC.

The rearrangement uses TRBV11-2 and TRBJ1-2; 10 bases are a match to TRBD1. The CDR3 is made up of 14 amino acids. In germline, CDR1 is SGHAT, CDR2 FQNNGV. V lost 4 bases, J lost 3 bases, and 2 bases stayed unmatched. CDR3 protein: CASSSTGGHYGYTF. CDR3 nucleotide sequence: TGTGCCAGCAGCTCGACAGGGGGCCACTATGGCTACACCTTC.

This chain joins TRBV4-1 and TRBJ2-7; tentatively, D is TRBD1 (6 bases). V was pared by 9 bases and J by 3 bases, with 24 bases between. The CDR3 totals 16 residues. Germline V gene data show CDR1 as MGHRA and CDR2 as YSYEKL. The CDR3 DNA reads TGCGCCAGGATTGAGACAGGACCTAAACGGAGCTACGAGCAGTACTTC. This sequence encodes CARIETGPKRSYEQYF.

Here the CDR3 reads CASSYSGFSPLHF. As DNA, the CDR3 is TGCGCCAGCAGTTATTCAGGGTTCTCACCCCTCCACTTT. This rearrangement joins TRBV10-1 to TRBJ1-6; the D gene is possibly TRBD1 (5 bases). From germline, CDR1 is WNHNN and CDR2 SYGVQD (reference sequence). The CDR3 contains 13 residues. V was shortened by 5 bases and J by 10 bases, with 12 bases between the two germline ends.